This entry concerns a single T cell receptor beta chain. Its antigen is unidentified. This entry belongs to a study of blood T cells in healthy people across ages. Study observations and caveats: While age rose, TCR beta diversity per million T cells dropped in a roughly linear way.

The second PCR ran roughly 6 to 11 cycles with a sample-barcoded 5' primer and J-beta primers. In TCRdb, the 5' RACE reads were re-called with MiXCR into one record per CDR3 protein. The sample records about a million distinct CDR3 sequences, more than 30% being singletons. CDR1 and CDR2 (germline): SGHTA, FQGNSA. The ends were cut back, 3 bases at V and 6 bases at J, with 9 bases in the middle. This CDR3 is 13 amino acids long. The sample comprised blood. The chain employs TRBV7-2 and TRBJ1-5; D uncertain. The clonotype originates from a man between 18 and 29 years old in good health. DNA for the CDR3: TGTGCCAGCAGCTTTCCTAATATTCAGCCCCAGCATTTT. This translates into CASSFPNIQPQHF.